This passage covers 5 T cell receptor beta chains from one sample sequenced in a study of T cell clonality in common variable immunodeficiency. The protocol was immunoSEQ multiplex PCR, while the TCRdb copy is restricted to in-frame clones and leaves out a portion. The data show around 50,000 clones, none appearing only once, with roughly 5.3% held by the ten largest. The sample consisted of peripheral blood mononuclear cells. These TCRs come from a person aged 18-70 years in good health.

At least ten counts were recorded for this clone. The sequenced part of the CDR3 DNA is TGCAGTGCTCGCCGGGACTGGGGTAACAATGAG. As protein: CSARRDWGNNE. In full, the CDR3 reads CSARRDWGNNEQFF. The rearrangement links TRBV20-1 to TRBJ2-1; D is possibly TRBD2 (6 bases). The read ends 3 residues shy of where the CDR3 ends; the end is completed using the germline J gene. From germline, CDR1 is DFQATT and CDR2 SNEGSKA (reference sequence). CDR3 length: 14 amino acids. With 5 bases removed from V and 5 bases from J, the gap between germline ends came to 16 bases.

Ten or more counts support this clone. The read finishes 3 residues shy of the CDR3 end, and the germline J gene is used to complete it. The rearrangement joins TRBV18 to TRBJ2-1; 11 nucleotides line up with TRBD2. V shed 3 bases, J shed 5 bases, and the junction held 6 bases outside the gene matches. This CDR3 comprises 16 residues. Looked up from germline, CDR1 is KGHSH and CDR2 is LQKENI. The CDR3 sequence: CASSPSGRAGDNEQFF. The DNA read from the CDR3 is TGTGCCAGCTCACCTAGCGGGAGGGCCGGGGACAATGAG.

This clone appeared many times. CDR3 residues: CAVSGSSIQYF. The sequenced CDR3 bases are TGTGCCGTAAGCGGGAGTAGCATT. The J gene is TRBJ2-4, the V gene TRBV6-2 or TRBV6-3; 8 bases match TRBD2. The CDR3 extends 3 residues past the end of the read, so its final part is completed from the germline J gene. The CDR3 has 11 amino acids. Germline V gives CDR1 MNHEY, CDR2 SVGEGT. Trimming removed 11 bases from V and 9 bases from J; junction bases left unmatched: 6.

This clone was detected ten times or more. From the germline J gene comes the end of the CDR3, since the read stops 3 residues before it. V is TRBV15 and J is TRBJ1-6, with 8 bases that match TRBD1. The CDR3 loop spans 14 amino acids. Germline V lookup: CDR1 LNHNV, CDR2 YYDKDF (reference sequence). This CDR3 reads CATSYEQGVFPLHF. The sequenced part of the CDR3 DNA is TGTGCCACCAGCTACGAACAGGGGGTTTTTCCC.

This clone was counted ten times or more. The observed sequence ends 3 residues before the CDR3 terminus, with the missing tail filled in from the germline J gene. The chain employs TRBV5-6 and TRBJ1-6; D perhaps matches TRBD1 (6 bases). V lost 1 base to trimming and J lost 7 bases, with 9 bases between them. CDR3 length equals 14 residues. Germline-derived CDR1 and CDR2 are SGHDT and YYEEEE. CDR3 region: CASSLLGTNSPLHF. The covered CDR3 bases are TGTGCCAGCAGCTTGTTAGGGACAAATTCACCC.